Listed below are T cell receptor beta chains from one sample, sequenced in a study of OX40 agonist ivuxolimab in advanced cancers. Using immunoSEQ multiplex PCR, the repertoire was profiled, and TCRdb retains in-frame clones only, with some absent. The repertoire includes around 20,000 clones, around 90% of them detected once, and around 45% sits in the top ten. Specimen: CD4+ or CD8+ T cells sorted from blood, collected in a trial of the OX40 agonist ivuxolimab. The receptors originated from an adult with an advanced solid tumor such as melanoma, head and neck, liver or kidney cancer. Each CDR3 is given with its conserved first and last residue.

TRBV11-2	TRBJ2-1	CASSTTGTVYNEQFF
TRBV5-1	TRBJ2-2	CASSLIRRAGTGELFF
TRBV27	TRBJ2-7	CASSPLGHEQYF
TRBV10-3	TRBJ2-7	CPAGGIGGRSYEQYF
TRBV7-9	TRBJ2-1	CASSSPQALYEQFF
TRBV27	TRBJ2-7	CASRSLADLGQYF
TRBV5-6	TRBJ1-2	CASSITGTGPYYGYTF
TRBV25-1	TRBJ2-7	CASSGHTYEQYF
TRBV27	TRBJ2-5	CASRGHLTSPGGETQYF
TRBV28	TRBJ2-2	CASSPPNRLNTGELFF
TRBV27	TRBJ1-5	CASSLGSNQPQHF